Below, 28 T cell receptor beta chains from the same sample are listed, as sequenced in a study of technical replicates of blood from several donors. Sequencing used immunoSEQ multiplex PCR; TCRdb keeps in-frame clones, though not all of them. The sample records 80,000 or so clones, 95% to 97% being singletons. Sequencing input: T cells isolated from PBMCs. The receptors come from a human donor in good health.

This chain uses TRBV29-1 with TRBJ1-1; the D is unclear. The germline gives CDR1 SQVTM, CDR2 ANQGSEA. The germline V and J ends were trimmed by 5 bases and 0 bases, with 10 bases remaining between them. The CDR3 has 13 residues. CDR3 sequence (DNA): TGCAGCGTTTCTGGCAGAATGAACACTGAAGCTTTCTTT. This encodes CSVSGRMNTEAFF. Full variable domain (rest looked up from reference TRBV29-1 and TRBJ1-1): SAVISQKPSRDICQRGTSLTIQCQVDSQVTMMFWYRQQPGQSLTLIATANQGSEATYESGFVIDKFPISRPNLTFSTLTVSNMSPEDSSIYLCSVSGRMNTEAFFGQGTRLTVV.

The count of this clone is one. The chain uses TRBV2 and TRBJ2-3; D is perhaps TRBD2 (5 bases). The length of the CDR3 is 11 residues. Deletions cut 6 bases from V and 4 bases from J, with 5 bases between. Germline V gene lookup returns CDR1 SNHLY and CDR2 FYNNEI. CDR3 sequence reads: CASRLADTQYF. In DNA form, the CDR3 reads TGTGCCAGCAGACTAGCAGATACGCAGTATTTT.

CDR3: CAWSGGSRDIQYF. CDR3 in DNA: TGTGCCTGGAGTGGTGGCAGCCGGGACATTCAGTACTTC. The chain couples TRBV30 to TRBJ2-4, with D unresolved. CDR3 size: 13 residues. V was cut by 1 base and J by 8 bases, with 12 bases left in between. Germline CDR1 is GTSNPN and CDR2 is SVGIG (reference sequence).

The chain carries TRBV7-7 and TRBJ2-3, with 7 bases identical to TRBD2. Germline CDR1 reads SSHAT; CDR2 reads FNYEAQ (reference sequence). The length of the CDR3 is 15 residues. Trimming took 1 base from V and 1 from J; bases not matched to a gene: 2. The CDR3 here is CASSLGGSGTDTQYF. The CDR3 nucleotides read TGTGCCAGCAGCTTAGGCGGGAGTGGCACAGATACGCAGTATTTT.

The genes are TRBV28 and TRBJ2-1, with D possibly TRBD1 on 6 matching bases. The length of the CDR3 is 15 residues. Germline V gene data show CDR1 as MDHEN and CDR2 as SYDVKM. Trimming stripped 1 base from V and 7 bases from J, with 14 bases between. Here the CDR3 reads CASSLLGAGGNEQFF. The DNA of the CDR3 is TGTGCCAGCAGTTTATTGGGGGCTGGGGGAAATGAGCAGTTCTTC.

The chain recombines TRBV12-5 with TRBJ2-7; 7 bases are shared with TRBD1. Germline CDR1 reads LGHNT; CDR2 reads FRNRAP. V shed 4 bases and J 5 bases; nucleotides not matched to a gene: 5. The CDR3 is 13 residues long. CDR3 DNA sequence: TGTGCTAGTGGTTACGGGACAGTCCACGAGCAGTACTTC. It codes for CASGYGTVHEQYF. Looking up the rest from reference TRBV12-5 and TRBJ2-7 gives the full variable domain: DARVTQTPRHKVTEMGQEVTMRCQPILGHNTVFWYRQTMMQGLELLAYFRNRAPLDDSGMPKDRFSAEMPDATLATLKIQPSEPRDSAVYFCASGYGTVHEQYFGPGTRLTVT.

The chain joins TRBV5-5 to TRBJ2-3; 10 bases fit TRBD1. This CDR3 has 17 residues. Losses at the gene ends were 0 bases for V and 3 bases for J; bases not matched to a gene: 7. The germline CDR1 and CDR2 sequences are SGHKS and YYEKEE (reference sequence). CDR3 in DNA: TGTGCCAGCAGCTTGGTTTGGCCGGGACAGGGGACAGATACGCAGTATTTT. This gives the protein CASSLVWPGQGTDTQYF.

The chain carries TRBV29-1 and TRBJ2-7; D possibly corresponds to TRBD1 (5 bases). CDR1 SQVTM and CDR2 ANQGSEA come from the germline V gene. The CDR3 runs 15 residues. The V and J ends lost 0 bases and 3 bases respectively, with 15 bases between them. CDR3 sequence (DNA): TGCAGCGTTGAAGATCACGCAGGGAAAGGCTACGAGCAGTACTTC. Protein sequence: CSVEDHAGKGYEQYF.

The rearrangement joins TRBV4-1 to TRBJ2-7; 8 nucleotides align to TRBD1. The length of the CDR3 is 16 residues. CDR1 is MGHRA, CDR2 YSYEKL, per germline. V dropped 3 bases and J dropped 1; count of bases not matched to a gene: 8. CDR3 sequence reads: CASSHIGRGQSYEQYF. The CDR3 nucleotides are TGCGCCAGCAGCCATATCGGCAGGGGGCAATCCTACGAGCAGTACTTC.

The chain joins TRBV15 to TRBJ1-2, with D possibly being TRBD1 (5 bases). The CDR3 spans 15 residues. V was cut by 0 bases and J by 6 bases, with 14 bases left in between. The germline CDR1 and CDR2 sequences are LNHNV and YYDKDF (reference sequence). DNA of the CDR3: TGTGCCACCAGCAGAGATTTCGGGGGAGGTAATGGCTACACCTTC. Residues: CATSRDFGGGNGYTF.

This chain uses TRBV5-1 with TRBJ2-2; weak D call: TRBD2 (6 bases). The germline V gene has CDR1 SGHRS and CDR2 YFSETQ. Trimming pared 4 bases from V and 1 base from J, leaving 20 bases between. The CDR3 is 18 amino acids. CDR3 in amino acids: CASSLMNMGLLNTGELFF. Written as DNA, the CDR3 is TGCGCCAGCAGCCTAATGAATATGGGACTGCTGAACACCGGGGAGCTGTTTTTT.

The rearrangement links TRBV4-1 to TRBJ1-2; 9 bases are a match to TRBD1. The CDR3 loop spans 17 amino acids. V dropped 4 bases and J dropped 8; count of bases not matched to a gene: 17. CDR1 is MGHRA and CDR2 is YSYEKL in the germline V gene. For the CDR3, the DNA is TGCGCCAGCAGCCGAGTCCCGGGACAGGGAGCGGCTGGGGGCTACACCTTC. This codes for CASSRVPGQGAAGGYTF.

The genes are TRBV7-9 and TRBJ1-2; weak D call: TRBD1 (6 bases). Trimming took off 6 bases at V and 4 bases at J, with 12 bases between the two ends. This CDR3 is built from 13 residues. Germline CDR1 and CDR2: SEHNR and FQNEAQ (reference sequence). Written as DNA, the CDR3 is TGTGCCAGCAGTCAGGGGACGGGCTATGGCTACACCTTC. Protein product: CASSQGTGYGYTF.

V gene TRBV28 combines with J gene TRBJ2-7; D might be TRBD1 (6 bases). CDR1 MDHEN and CDR2 SYDVKM come from the germline V gene. This CDR3 comprises 16 residues. The V end lost 7 bases, the J end lost 0 bases, and 19 bases lay between the germline ends. The CDR3 nucleotides read TGTGCCAGCACACCCTCCCACGGGACATACTCCTACGAGCAGTACTTC. It is translated as CASTPSHGTYSYEQYF.

V usage is TRBV6-5 and J usage is TRBJ2-1, with D possibly TRBD1 on 6 matching bases. Germline CDR1 and CDR2: MNHEY and SVGAGI. V was trimmed by 2 bases and J by 8 bases, leaving 13 bases between them. CDR3 size: 14 residues. CDR3 loop: CASSYRGFADEQFF. The CDR3 DNA follows: TGTGCCAGCAGTTACAGGGGGTTTGCGGATGAGCAGTTCTTC.

The V gene is TRBV6-4, the J gene TRBJ2-1, with 8 bases that match TRBD2. The CDR3 loop spans 13 amino acids. The V segment lost 6 bases and the J segment 6 bases; nucleotides outside the gene matches: 4. Germline V CDR1 and CDR2: MRHNA, SNTAGT. The CDR3 spells CASSHGGVNEQFF. The DNA for the CDR3 is TGTGCCAGCAGCCACGGGGGGGTCAATGAGCAGTTCTTC.

This rearrangement joins TRBV9 to TRBJ2-1; possibly TRBD1 for D (6 bases). V was shortened by 3 bases and J by 8 bases, with 15 bases between the two germline ends. Germline CDR1 reads SGDLS; CDR2 reads YYNGEE. This CDR3 contains 14 residues. In DNA form, the CDR3 reads TGTGCCAGCAGCGCCCCCGGGACAAGGTATGAGCAGTTCTTC. Protein: CASSAPGTRYEQFF.

This clone showed up just a few times. The chain combines TRBV18 with TRBJ1-1; D unresolved. In germline, CDR1 is KGHSH, CDR2 LQKENI. There are 13 residues in the CDR3. The germline V and J ends were trimmed by 0 bases and 1 base, with 3 bases remaining between them. The CDR3 reads CASSPPANTEAFF. The DNA of the CDR3 is TGTGCCAGCTCACCACCGGCGAACACTGAAGCTTTCTTT.

This rearrangement joins TRBV27 to TRBJ2-2; TRBD2 matches at 7 bases. Germline CDR1 reads MNHEY; CDR2 reads SMNVEV (reference sequence). V shed 6 bases, J shed 5 bases, and the junction held 6 bases outside the gene matches. This CDR3 has 14 residues. CDR3 in DNA: TGTGCCAGCAGACAGACCGGGGGGACCGGGGAGCTGTTTTTT. Translated, it gives CASRQTGGTGELFF.

The V gene is TRBV29-1, the J gene TRBJ2-1; D is perhaps TRBD1 (6 bases). CDR3 length equals 14 residues. Trimming took 7 bases from V and 1 from J, leaving 14 bases between them. Germline CDR1 SQVTM, CDR2 ANQGSEA. CDR3 region: CSGDQGLSYNEQFF. As DNA, the CDR3 is TGCAGCGGCGATCAGGGGTTGTCCTACAATGAGCAGTTCTTC.

This clone was counted between two and nine times. The rearrangement links TRBV6-5 to TRBJ1-6; a possible D gene is TRBD1 (5 bases). V was cut by 5 bases and J by 4 bases, with 12 bases left in between. The CDR3 is 15 residues long. Per the germline V gene, CDR1 is MNHEY and CDR2 is SVGAGI. The CDR3 DNA reads as TGTGCCAGCAGTCCTCCTTCAGGGTATAATTCACCCCTCCACTTT. Its protein is CASSPPSGYNSPLHF.

The chain couples TRBV9 to TRBJ2-7, with D possibly being TRBD2 (5 bases). Germline V lookup: CDR1 SGDLS, CDR2 YYNGEE. The CDR3 has 12 residues. V lost 4 bases, J lost 5 bases, and 10 bases lay in between. The CDR3 spells CASSSVGNEQYF. The CDR3 DNA sequence: TGTGCCAGCAGCTCCGTCGGGAACGAGCAGTACTTC.

The genes are TRBV7-2 and TRBJ1-1; tentatively, D is TRBD1 (5 bases). The CDR3 extends over 15 amino acids. V gave up 5 bases and J gave up 3 bases, with 16 bases separating them. The germline V gene has CDR1 SGHTA and CDR2 FQGNSA. The CDR3 loop is CASSPSSGEDTEAFF. The CDR3 DNA reads TGTGCCAGCAGCCCTAGTTCGGGGGAGGACACTGAAGCTTTCTTT.

Details on this clone: The sample has other DNA sequences that encode this CDR3 too. This chain links TRBV9 with TRBJ2-1; maybe TRBD2 (6 bases). V lost 3 bases to trimming and J lost 0 bases, with 10 bases between them. The CDR3 extends over 15 amino acids. Germline assignment: CDR1 SGDLS and CDR2 YYNGEE. The CDR3, as DNA: TGTGCCAGCAGCGGTAGCGGAAGCTCCTACAATGAGCAGTTCTTC. It translates to CASSGSGSSYNEQFF.

This clone is a singleton in its sample. This chain links TRBV7-9 with TRBJ1-2, with D tentatively TRBD1 (6 bases). Trimming took 1 base from V and 8 from J, leaving 11 bases between them. This CDR3 contains 13 residues. The germline V gene has CDR1 SEHNR and CDR2 FQNEAQ (reference sequence). The CDR3 loop reads CASSLVRGAGYTF. CDR3 coding DNA: TGTGCCAGCAGCTTAGTCAGGGGAGCCGGCTACACCTTC. The full variable domain, its missing parts supplied by reference TRBV7-9 and TRBJ1-2, is DTGVSQNPRHKITKRGQNVTFRCDPISEHNRLYWYRQTLGQGPEFLTYFQNEAQLEKSRLLSDRFSAERPKGSFSTLEIQRTEQGDSAMYLCASSLVRGAGYTFGSGTRLTVV.

This chain uses TRBV6-1 with TRBJ1-2; the D gene is possibly TRBD1 (5 bases). Germline V gene data show CDR1 as MNHNS and CDR2 as SASEGT. The germline V and J ends were trimmed by 3 bases and 8 bases, with 10 bases remaining between them. This CDR3 is built from 12 residues. For the CDR3, the DNA is TGTGCCAGCAGTGACAGGGTCGGCGGCTACACCTTC. Protein: CASSDRVGGYTF.

The gene calls are TRBV4-1 and TRBJ1-4; possibly TRBD1 for D (5 bases). CDR3 length: 16 amino acids. V was clipped by 5 bases and J by 2 bases, with 15 bases between them. Per the germline V gene, CDR1 is MGHRA and CDR2 is YSYEKL. CDR3 loop: CASSGASQGTNEKLFF. The CDR3 DNA is TGCGCCAGCAGCGGGGCGAGTCAAGGGACTAATGAAAAACTGTTTTTT.

The chain has TRBV18 and TRBJ1-1, with 7 bases that match TRBD1. J was trimmed by 0 bases and V by 2 bases; bases with no gene match: 6. CDR3 length: 16 amino acids. Germline V gene sequence: CDR1 KGHSH, CDR2 LQKENI. As DNA, the CDR3 is TGTGCCAGCTCACCAAGACAGGGCCGGGTGAACACTGAAGCTTTCTTT. Its translation: CASSPRQGRVNTEAFF.